This T cell receptor beta chain was sequenced for a study of OX40 agonist ivuxolimab in advanced cancers. Study as a whole: The group had a mean age of around 60 years, ranged from roughly 23 to 85, and was just under 85% male.

The J segment lost 2 bases and the V segment lost 3 bases, leaving 8 bases of the junction unmatched. Germline lookup yields CDR1 SNHLY and CDR2 FYNNEI. This CDR3 is 16 amino acids long. Regarding the study as a whole: At 0.1 to 3.0 mg/kg, clonal expansion of CD4+ and CD8+ blood T cells had occurred by week 6.

About this clone itself: What it binds is unknown.

Repertoires were generated with immunoSEQ multiplex PCR, while TCRdb's copy carries only in-frame clones and drops some. The sample lists roughly 43,000 clones, 89% seen once, with about 11% in the top ten. Material: CD4+ or CD8+ T cells sorted from blood, obtained in a trial of the OX40 agonist ivuxolimab. V usage is TRBV2 and J usage is TRBJ2-3, with 7 bases fitting TRBD1. The clonotype comes from an adult with an advanced solid tumor such as melanoma, head and neck, liver or kidney cancer. The CDR3 spells CASSDRTGPLTDTQYF. DNA of the CDR3: TGTGCCAGCAGTGACCGGACAGGCCCACTCACAGATACGCAGTATTTT.